The clone carrying this T cell receptor (beta chain) appeared a few times. The antigen remains unidentified. The data originate from a study of identical twins. TCRdb reprocessed the 5' RACE reads with MiXCR, giving one entry per CDR3 protein. The sample carries some 660,000 distinct CDR3 sequences, around 8.6% recorded once. From germline, CDR1 is SNHLY and CDR2 FYNNEI. The CDR3 extends over 13 amino acids. Trimming took off 3 bases at V and 3 bases at J, with 7 bases between the two ends. Study results and limitations: Cord blood beta clonotypes present at high abundance carried fewer insertions; no such pattern appeared in memory repertoires.

These data also formed part of another study, on yellow fever vaccine responses in identical twins.

This chain links TRBV2 with TRBJ2-3; no reliable D call. The receptor's source is a woman under 30 in good health. Sequenced: PBMCs. The CDR3 here is CASSDLRTDTQYF. The DNA for the CDR3 is TGTGCCAGCAGTGACCTAAGAACAGATACGCAGTATTTT. The whole variable domain, remainder taken from reference TRBV2 and TRBJ2-3, is EPEVTQTPSHQVTQMGQEVILRCVPISNHLYFYWYRQILGQKVEFLVSFYNNEISEKSEIFDDQFSVERPDGSNFTLKIRSTKLEDSAMYFCASSDLRTDTQYFGPGTRLTVL.